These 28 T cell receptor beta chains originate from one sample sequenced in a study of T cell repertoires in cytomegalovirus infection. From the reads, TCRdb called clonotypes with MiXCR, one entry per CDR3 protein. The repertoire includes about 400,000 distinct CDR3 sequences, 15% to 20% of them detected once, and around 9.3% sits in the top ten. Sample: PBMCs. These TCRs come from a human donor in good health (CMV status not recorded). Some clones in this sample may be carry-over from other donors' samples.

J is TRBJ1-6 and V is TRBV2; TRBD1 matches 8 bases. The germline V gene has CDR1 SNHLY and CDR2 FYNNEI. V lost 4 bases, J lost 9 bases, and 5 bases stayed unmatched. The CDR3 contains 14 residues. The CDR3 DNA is TGTGCCAGCAGTGGGACAGGGACGGGTTCACCCCTCCACTTT. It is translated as CASSGTGTGSPLHF.

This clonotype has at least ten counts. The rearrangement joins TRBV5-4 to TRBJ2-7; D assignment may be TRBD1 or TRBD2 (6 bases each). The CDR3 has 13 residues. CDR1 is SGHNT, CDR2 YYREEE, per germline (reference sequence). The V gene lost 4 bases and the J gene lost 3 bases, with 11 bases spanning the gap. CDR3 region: CASSRGRGYEQYF. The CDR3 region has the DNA TGTGCCAGCAGCCGGGGGCGGGGCTACGAGCAGTACTTC.

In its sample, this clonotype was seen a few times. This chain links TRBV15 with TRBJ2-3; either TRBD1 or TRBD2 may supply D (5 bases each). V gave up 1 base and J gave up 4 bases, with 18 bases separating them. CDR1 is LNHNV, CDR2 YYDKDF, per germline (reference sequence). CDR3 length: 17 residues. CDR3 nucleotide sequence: TGTGCCACCAGCAGAGGATCAGGGAGTGGGACGGCAGATACGCAGTATTTT. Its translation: CATSRGSGSGTADTQYF.

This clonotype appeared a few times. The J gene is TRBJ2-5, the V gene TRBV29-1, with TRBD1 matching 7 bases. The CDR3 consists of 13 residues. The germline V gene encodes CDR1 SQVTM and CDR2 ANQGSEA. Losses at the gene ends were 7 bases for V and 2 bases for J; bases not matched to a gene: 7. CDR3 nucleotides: TGCAGCGCAGAGAGGGGACAGCAAGAGACCCAGTACTTC. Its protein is CSAERGQQETQYF.

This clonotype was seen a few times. CDR3 bases: TGTGCCAGCAGCGCGCGGACGGGCCACACTGAAGCTTTCTTT. It translates to CASSARTGHTEAFF. The chain combines TRBV9 with TRBJ1-1, with D unclear. Trimming removed 3 bases from V and 3 bases from J, with 12 bases in between. CDR1 and CDR2 (germline): SGDLS, YYNGEE. CDR3 size: 14 residues.

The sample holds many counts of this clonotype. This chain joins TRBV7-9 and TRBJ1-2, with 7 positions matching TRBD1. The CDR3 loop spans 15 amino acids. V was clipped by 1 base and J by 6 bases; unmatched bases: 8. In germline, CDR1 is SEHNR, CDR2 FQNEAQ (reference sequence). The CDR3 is CASSLVGDRVDGYTF. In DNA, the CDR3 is TGTGCCAGCAGCTTAGTCGGCGACAGGGTTGATGGCTACACCTTC.

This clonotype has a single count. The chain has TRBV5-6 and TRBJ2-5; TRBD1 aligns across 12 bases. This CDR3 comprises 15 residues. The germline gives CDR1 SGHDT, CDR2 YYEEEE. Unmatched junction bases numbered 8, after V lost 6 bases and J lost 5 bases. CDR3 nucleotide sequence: TGTGCCAGCACCCCCCGGGACAGGGGGCGGGAGACCCAGTACTTC. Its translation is CASTPRDRGRETQYF.

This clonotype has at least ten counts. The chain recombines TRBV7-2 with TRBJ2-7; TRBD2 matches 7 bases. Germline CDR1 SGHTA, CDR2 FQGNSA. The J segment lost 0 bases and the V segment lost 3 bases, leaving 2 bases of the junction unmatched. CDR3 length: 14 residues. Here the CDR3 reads CASSLGGASYEQYF. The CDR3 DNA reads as TGTGCCAGCAGCTTGGGAGGGGCCTCCTACGAGCAGTACTTC.

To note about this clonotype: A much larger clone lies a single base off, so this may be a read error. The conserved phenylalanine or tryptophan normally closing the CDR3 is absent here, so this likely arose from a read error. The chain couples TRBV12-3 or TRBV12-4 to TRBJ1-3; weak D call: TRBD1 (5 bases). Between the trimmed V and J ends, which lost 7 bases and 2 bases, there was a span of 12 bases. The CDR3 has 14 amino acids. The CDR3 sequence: CASNGASAGNTIYL. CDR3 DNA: TGTGCCAGCAACGGGGCGTCGGCTGGAAACACCATATATTTA.

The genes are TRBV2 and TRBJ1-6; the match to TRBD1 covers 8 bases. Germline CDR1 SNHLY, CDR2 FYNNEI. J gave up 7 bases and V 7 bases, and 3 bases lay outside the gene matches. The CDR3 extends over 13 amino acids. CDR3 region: CASTTGANSPLHF. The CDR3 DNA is TGTGCCAGCACGACAGGGGCGAATTCACCCCTCCACTTT.

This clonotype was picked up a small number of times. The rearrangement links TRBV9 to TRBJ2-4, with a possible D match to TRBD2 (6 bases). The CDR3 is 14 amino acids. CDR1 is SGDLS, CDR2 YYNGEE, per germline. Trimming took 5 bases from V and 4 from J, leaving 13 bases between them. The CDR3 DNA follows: TGTGCCAGCAGTCCTGAAGGAGGGAAAAACATTCAGTACTTC. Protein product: CASSPEGGKNIQYF.

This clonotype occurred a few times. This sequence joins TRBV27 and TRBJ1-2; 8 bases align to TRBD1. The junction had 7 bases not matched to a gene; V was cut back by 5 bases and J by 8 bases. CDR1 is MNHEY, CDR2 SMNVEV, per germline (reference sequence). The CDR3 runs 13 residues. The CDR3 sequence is CASSPRTGTGYTF. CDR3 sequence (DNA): TGTGCCAGCAGTCCTCGGACAGGGACGGGCTACACCTTC.

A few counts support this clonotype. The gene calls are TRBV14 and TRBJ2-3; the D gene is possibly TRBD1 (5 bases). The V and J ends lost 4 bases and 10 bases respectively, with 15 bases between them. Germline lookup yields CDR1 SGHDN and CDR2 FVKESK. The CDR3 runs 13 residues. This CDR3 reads CASSRYATEPQYF. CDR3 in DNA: TGTGCCAGCAGCCGGTATGCGACAGAACCGCAGTATTTT.

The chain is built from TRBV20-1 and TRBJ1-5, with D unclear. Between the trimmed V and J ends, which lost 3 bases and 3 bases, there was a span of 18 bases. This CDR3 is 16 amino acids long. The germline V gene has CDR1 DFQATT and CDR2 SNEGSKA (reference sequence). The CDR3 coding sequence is TGCAGTGCTAGGCCACGGGTCAGATACGACAATCAGCCCCAGCATTTT. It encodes CSARPRVRYDNQPQHF.

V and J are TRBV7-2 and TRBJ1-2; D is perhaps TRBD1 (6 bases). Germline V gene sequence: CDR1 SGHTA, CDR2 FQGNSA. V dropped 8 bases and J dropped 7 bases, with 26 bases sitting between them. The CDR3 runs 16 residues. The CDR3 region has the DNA TGTGCCAGCTCCGACCAGGGGAGCAATCCCTTCGCTGGCTACACCTTC. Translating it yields CASSDQGSNPFAGYTF.

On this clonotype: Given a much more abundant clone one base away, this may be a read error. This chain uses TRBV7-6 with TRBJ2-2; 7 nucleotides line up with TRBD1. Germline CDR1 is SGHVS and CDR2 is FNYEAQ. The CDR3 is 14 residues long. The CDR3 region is CASSRQGNTGVLFF. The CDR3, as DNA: TGTGCCAGCAGCCGACAGGGTAACACCGGGGTGCTGTTTTTT.

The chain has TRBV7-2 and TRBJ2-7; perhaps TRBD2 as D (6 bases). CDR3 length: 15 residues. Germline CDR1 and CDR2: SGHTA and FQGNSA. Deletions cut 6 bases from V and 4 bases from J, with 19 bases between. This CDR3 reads CASRRAVGGGYEQYF. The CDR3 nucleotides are TGTGCCAGCAGACGGGCTGTGGGAGGAGGGTACGAGCAGTACTTC.

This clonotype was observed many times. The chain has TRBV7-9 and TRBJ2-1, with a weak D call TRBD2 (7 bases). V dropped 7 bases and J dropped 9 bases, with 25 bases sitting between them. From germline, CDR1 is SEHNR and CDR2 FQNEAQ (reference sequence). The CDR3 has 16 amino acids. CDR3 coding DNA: TGTGCCAGCAACGAAGCGACGGGGGGCTGGAAGGGTGAGCAGTTCTTC. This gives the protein CASNEATGGWKGEQFF.

The CDR3 is CASSQETWTGRLYEQYF. The CDR3 nucleotides read TGTGCCAGCAGCCAAGAAACATGGACGGGACGGCTGTACGAGCAGTACTTC. The chain uses TRBV3-1 and TRBJ2-7, with D perhaps being TRBD1 or TRBD2 (5 bases each). The CDR3 has 17 amino acids. V dropped 0 bases and J dropped 4 bases, with 19 bases sitting between them. Germline V gene lookup returns CDR1 LGHDT and CDR2 YNNKEL (reference sequence).

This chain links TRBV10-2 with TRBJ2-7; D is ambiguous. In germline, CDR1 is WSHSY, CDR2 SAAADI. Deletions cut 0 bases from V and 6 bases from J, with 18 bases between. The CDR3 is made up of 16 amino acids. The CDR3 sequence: CASSESWSPTPSEQYF. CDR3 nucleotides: TGCGCCAGCAGTGAGTCCTGGTCTCCAACCCCATCCGAGCAGTACTTC.

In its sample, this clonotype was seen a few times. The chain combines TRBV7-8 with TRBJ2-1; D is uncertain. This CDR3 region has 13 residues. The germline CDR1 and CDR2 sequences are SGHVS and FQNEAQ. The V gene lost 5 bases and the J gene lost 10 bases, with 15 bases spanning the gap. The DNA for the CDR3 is TGTGCCAGCAGCACCCGAGAGGCGACGGAGCAGTTCTTC. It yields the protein CASSTREATEQFF.

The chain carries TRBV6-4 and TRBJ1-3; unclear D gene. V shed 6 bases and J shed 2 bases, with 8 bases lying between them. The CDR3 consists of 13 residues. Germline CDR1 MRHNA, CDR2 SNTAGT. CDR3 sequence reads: CASRAGPGNTIYF. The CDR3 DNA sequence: TGTGCCAGCAGAGCGGGTCCTGGAAACACCATATATTTT.

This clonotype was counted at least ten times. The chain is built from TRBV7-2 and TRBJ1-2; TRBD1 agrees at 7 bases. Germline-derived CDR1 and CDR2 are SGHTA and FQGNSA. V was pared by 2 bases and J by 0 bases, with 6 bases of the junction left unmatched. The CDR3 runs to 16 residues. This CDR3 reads CASSLFGTEANYGYTF. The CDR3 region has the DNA TGTGCCAGCAGCTTATTTGGGACAGAGGCTAACTATGGCTACACCTTC. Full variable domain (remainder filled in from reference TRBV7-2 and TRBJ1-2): GAGVSQSPSNKVTEKGKDVELRCDPISGHTALYWYRQSLGQGLEFLIYFQGNSAPDKSGLPSDRFSAERTGGSVSTLTIQRTQQEDSAVYLCASSLFGTEANYGYTFGSGTRLTVV.

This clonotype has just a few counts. In DNA, the CDR3 is TGTGCCAGCAGCGTAGGGGGACAGGCGTATGAAAAACTGTTTTTT. Amino acid sequence: CASSVGGQAYEKLFF. The V call is TRBV9, the J call TRBJ1-4; 8 bases map to TRBD1. This CDR3 is 15 amino acids long. Unmatched junction bases numbered 4, after V lost 0 bases and J lost 6 bases. Germline CDR1 and CDR2: SGDLS and YYNGEE.

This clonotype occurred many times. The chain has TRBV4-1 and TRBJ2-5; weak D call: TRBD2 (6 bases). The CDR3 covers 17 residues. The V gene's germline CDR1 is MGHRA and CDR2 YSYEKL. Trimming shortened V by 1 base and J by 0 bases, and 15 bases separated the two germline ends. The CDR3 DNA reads TGCGCCAGCAGCCAAGGAAGGGGCGGCGGGAACCAAGAGACCCAGTACTTC. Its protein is CASSQGRGGGNQETQYF.

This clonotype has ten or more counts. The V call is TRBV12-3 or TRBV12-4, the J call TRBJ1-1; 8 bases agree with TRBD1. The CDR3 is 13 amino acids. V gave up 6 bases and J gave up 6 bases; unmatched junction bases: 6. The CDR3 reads CASRETGVPEAFF. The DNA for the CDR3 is TGTGCCAGCAGAGAGACAGGGGTCCCTGAAGCTTTCTTT.

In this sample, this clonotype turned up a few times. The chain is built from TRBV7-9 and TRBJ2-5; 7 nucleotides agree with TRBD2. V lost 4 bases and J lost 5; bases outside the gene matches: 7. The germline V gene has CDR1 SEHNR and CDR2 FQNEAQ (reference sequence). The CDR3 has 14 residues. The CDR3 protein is CASSYNSGEETQYF. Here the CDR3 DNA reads TGTGCCAGCAGCTATAACAGCGGGGAGGAGACCCAGTACTTC.

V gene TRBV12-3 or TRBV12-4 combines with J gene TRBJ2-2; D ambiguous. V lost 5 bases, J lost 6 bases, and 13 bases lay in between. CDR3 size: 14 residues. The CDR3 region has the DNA TGTGCCAGCAGTCCAAGAGGTTTCGCCGGGGAGCTGTTTTTT. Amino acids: CASSPRGFAGELFF.